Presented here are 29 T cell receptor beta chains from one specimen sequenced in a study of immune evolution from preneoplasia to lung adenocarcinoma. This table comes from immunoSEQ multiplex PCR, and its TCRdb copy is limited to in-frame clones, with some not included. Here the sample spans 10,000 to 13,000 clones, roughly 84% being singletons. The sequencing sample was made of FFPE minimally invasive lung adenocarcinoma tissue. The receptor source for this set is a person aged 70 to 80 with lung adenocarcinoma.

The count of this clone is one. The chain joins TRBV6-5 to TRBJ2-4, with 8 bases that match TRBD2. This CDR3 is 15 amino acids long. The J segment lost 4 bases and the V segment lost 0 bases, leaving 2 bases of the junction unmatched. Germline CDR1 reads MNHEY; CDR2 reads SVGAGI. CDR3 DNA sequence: TGTGCCAGCAGTTACTCACTAGCGGCAAAAAACATTCAGTACTTC. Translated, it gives CASSYSLAAKNIQYF.

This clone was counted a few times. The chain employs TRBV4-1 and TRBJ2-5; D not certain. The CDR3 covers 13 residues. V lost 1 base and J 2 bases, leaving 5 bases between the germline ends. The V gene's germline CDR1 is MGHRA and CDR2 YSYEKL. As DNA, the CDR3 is TGCGCCAGCAGCCAAGGAGGTCAAGAGACCCAGTACTTC. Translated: CASSQGGQETQYF.

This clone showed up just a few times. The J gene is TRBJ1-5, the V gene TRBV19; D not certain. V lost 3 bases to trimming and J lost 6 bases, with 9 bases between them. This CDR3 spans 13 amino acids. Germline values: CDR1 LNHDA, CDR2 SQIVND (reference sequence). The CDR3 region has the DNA TGTGCCAGTAGTATGGGTACCTTTCAGCCCCAGCATTTT. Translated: CASSMGTFQPQHF.

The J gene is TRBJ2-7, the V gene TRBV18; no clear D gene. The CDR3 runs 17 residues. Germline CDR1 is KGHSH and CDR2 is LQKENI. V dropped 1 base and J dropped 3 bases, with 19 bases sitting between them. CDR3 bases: TGTGCCAGCTCACCACGTAGTATGTCGCAGAATTTCTACGAGCAGTACTTC. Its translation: CASSPRSMSQNFYEQYF.

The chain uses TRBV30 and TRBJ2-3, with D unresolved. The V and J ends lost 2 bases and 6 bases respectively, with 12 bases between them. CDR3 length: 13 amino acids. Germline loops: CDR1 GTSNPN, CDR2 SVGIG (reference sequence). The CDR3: CAWSFLVGDTQYF. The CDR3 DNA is TGTGCCTGGAGTTTTCTAGTAGGGGATACGCAGTATTTT.

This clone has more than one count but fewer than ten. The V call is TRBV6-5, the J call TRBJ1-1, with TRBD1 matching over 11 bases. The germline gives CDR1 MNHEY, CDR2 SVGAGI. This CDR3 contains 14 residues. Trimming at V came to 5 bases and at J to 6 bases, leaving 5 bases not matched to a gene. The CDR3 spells CASSRTGGNSEAFF. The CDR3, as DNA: TGTGCCAGCAGTAGGACAGGGGGCAATTCTGAAGCTTTCTTT.

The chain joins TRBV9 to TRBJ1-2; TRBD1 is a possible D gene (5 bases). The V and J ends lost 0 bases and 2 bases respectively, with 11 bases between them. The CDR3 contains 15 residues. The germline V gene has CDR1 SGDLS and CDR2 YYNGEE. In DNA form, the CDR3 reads TGTGCCAGCAGCGTAGTGGGGGGATCAAACTATGGCTACACCTTC. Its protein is CASSVVGGSNYGYTF.

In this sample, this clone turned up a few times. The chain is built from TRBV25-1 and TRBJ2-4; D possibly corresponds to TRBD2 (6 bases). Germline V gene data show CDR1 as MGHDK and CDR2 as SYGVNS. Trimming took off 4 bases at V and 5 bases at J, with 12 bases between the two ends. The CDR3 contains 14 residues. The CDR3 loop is CASSVGGRENIQYF. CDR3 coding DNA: TGTGCCAGCAGTGTGGGGGGACGCGAAAACATTCAGTACTTC.

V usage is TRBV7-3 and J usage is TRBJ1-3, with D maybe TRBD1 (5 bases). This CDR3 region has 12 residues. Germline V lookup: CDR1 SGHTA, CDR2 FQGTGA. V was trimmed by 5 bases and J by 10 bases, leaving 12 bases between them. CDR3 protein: CASSPGMGTIYF. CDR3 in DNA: TGTGCCAGCAGCCCAGGGATGGGAACCATATATTTT.

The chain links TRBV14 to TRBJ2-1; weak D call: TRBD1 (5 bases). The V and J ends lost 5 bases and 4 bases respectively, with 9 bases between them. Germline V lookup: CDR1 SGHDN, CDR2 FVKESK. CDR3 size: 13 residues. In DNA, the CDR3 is TGTGCCAGCAGCGGCAGGGTATACAATGAGCAGTTCTTC. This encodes CASSGRVYNEQFF.

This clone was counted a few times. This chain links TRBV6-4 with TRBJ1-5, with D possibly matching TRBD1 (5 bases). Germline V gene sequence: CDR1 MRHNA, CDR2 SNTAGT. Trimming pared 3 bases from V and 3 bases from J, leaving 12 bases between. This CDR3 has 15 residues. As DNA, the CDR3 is TGTGCCAGCAGTGAGCGGGGGTTCCCCAATCAGCCCCAGCATTTT. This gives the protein CASSERGFPNQPQHF.

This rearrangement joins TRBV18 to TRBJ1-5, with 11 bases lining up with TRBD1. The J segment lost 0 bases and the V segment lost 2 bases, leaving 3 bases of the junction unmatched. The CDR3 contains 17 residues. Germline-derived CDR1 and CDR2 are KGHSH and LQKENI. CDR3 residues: CASSPVGTGGSNQPQHF. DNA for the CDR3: TGTGCCAGCTCACCAGTCGGGACAGGGGGTAGCAATCAGCCCCAGCATTTT.

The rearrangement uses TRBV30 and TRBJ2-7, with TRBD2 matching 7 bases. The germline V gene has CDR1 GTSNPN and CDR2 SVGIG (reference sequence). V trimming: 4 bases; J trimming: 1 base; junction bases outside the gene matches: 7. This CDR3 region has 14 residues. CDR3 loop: CAWTGLERSYEQYF. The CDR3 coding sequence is TGTGCCTGGACCGGACTAGAAAGATCCTACGAGCAGTACTTC. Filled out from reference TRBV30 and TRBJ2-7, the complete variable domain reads SQTIHQWPATLVQPVGSPLSLECTVEGTSNPNLYWYRQAAGRGLQLLFYSVGIGQISSEVPQNLSASRPQDRQFILSSKKLLLSDSGFYLCAWTGLERSYEQYFGPGTRLTVT.

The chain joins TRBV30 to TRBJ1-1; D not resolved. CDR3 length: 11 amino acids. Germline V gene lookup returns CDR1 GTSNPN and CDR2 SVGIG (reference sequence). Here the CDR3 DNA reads TGTGCTATCGGAGCCGTTACTGAAGCTTTCTTT. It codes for CAIGAVTEAFF.

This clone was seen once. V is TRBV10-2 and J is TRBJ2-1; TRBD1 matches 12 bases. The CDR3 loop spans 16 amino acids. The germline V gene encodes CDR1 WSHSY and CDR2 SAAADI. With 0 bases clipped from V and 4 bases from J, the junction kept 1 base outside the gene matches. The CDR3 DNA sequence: TGCGCCAGCAGTGAGTCGGGACAGGGGGCATACAATGAGCAGTTCTTC. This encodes CASSESGQGAYNEQFF.

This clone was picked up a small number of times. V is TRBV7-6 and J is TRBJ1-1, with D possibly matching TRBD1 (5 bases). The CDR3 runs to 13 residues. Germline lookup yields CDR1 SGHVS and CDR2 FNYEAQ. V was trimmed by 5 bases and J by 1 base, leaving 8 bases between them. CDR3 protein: CASSAGGNTEAFF. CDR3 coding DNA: TGTGCCAGCAGCGCCGGGGGGAACACTGAAGCTTTCTTT.

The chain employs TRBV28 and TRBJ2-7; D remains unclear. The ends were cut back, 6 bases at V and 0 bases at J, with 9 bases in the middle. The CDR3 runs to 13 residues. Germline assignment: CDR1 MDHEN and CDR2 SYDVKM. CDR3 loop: CASRAPSSYEQYF. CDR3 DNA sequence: TGTGCCAGCAGAGCGCCAAGCTCCTACGAGCAGTACTTC.

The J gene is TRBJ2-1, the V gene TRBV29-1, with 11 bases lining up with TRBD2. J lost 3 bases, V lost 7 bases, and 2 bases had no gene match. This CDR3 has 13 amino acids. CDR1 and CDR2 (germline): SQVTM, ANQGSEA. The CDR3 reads CSAGTSGYNEQFF. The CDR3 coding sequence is TGCAGCGCTGGGACTAGCGGCTACAATGAGCAGTTCTTC.

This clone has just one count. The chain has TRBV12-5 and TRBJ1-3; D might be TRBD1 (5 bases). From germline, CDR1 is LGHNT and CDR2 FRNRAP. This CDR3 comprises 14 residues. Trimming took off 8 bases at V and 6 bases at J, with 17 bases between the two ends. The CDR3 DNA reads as TGTGCTAGTCCTCTCCAGGGAGGTTTAAACACCATATATTTT. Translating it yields CASPLQGGLNTIYF.

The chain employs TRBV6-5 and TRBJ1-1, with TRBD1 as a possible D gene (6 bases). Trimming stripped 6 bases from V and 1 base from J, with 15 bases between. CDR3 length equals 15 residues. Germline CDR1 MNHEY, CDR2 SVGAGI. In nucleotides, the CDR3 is TGTGCCAGCAGAAAGACAGGCCTTCCGAACACTGAAGCTTTCTTT. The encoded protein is CASRKTGLPNTEAFF.

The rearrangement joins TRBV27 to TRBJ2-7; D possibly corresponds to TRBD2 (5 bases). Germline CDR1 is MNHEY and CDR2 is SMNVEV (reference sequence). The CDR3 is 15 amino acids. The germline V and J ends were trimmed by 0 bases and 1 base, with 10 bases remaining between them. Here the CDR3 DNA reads TGTGCCAGCAGTTTATCAGTTAGCGCGTCCTACGAGCAGTACTTC. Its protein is CASSLSVSASYEQYF.

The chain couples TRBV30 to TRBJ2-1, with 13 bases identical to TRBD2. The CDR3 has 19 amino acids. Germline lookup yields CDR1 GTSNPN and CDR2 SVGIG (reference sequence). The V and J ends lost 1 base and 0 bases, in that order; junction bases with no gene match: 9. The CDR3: CAWSGGTSGTRSSYNEQFF. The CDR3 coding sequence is TGTGCCTGGAGTGGGGGGACTAGCGGGACCAGGAGCTCCTACAATGAGCAGTTCTTC.

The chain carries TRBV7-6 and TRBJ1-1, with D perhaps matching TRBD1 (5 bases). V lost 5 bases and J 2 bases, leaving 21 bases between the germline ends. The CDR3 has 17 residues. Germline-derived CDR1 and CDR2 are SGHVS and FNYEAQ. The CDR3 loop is CASSHQDRTRYNTEAFF. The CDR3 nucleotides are TGTGCCAGCAGCCACCAAGATCGGACACGATATAACACTGAAGCTTTCTTT.

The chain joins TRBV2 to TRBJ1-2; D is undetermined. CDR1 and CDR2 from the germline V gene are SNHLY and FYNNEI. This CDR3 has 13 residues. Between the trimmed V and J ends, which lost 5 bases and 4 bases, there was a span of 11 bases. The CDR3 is CASSPTISYGYTF. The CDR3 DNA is TGTGCCAGCAGTCCGACAATTAGCTATGGCTACACCTTC.

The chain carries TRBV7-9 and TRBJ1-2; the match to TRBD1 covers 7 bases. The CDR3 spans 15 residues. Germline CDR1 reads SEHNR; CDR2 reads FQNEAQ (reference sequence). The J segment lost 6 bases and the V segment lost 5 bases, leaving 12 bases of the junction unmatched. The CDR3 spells CASSTPQTGVHGYTF. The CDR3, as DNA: TGTGCCAGCAGCACGCCTCAAACAGGGGTGCATGGCTACACCTTC.

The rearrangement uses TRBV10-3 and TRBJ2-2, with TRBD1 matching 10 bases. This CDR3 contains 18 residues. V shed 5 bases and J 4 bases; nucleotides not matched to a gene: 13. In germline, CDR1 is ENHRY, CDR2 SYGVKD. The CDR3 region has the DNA TGTGCCATCAGTCGACAGGGGGCAATCGTACGAGGCACCGGGGAGCTGTTTTTT. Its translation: CAISRQGAIVRGTGELFF.

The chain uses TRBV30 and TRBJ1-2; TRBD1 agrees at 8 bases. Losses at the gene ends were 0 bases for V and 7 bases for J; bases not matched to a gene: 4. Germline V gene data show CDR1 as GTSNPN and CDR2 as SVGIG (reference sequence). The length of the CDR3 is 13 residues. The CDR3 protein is CAWSVQGDGGYTF. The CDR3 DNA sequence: TGTGCCTGGAGTGTACAGGGGGATGGTGGCTACACCTTC.

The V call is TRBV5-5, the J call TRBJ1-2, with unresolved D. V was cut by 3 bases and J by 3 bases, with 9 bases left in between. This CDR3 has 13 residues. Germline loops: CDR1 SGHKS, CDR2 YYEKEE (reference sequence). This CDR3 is CASSSRLDYGYTF. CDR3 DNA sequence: TGTGCCAGCAGCTCCAGATTAGACTATGGCTACACCTTC.

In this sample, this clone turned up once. The CDR3 DNA follows: TGCGCCAGCAGCCATGGAGTGGGGACTTACGAGCAGTACTTC. As protein: CASSHGVGTYEQYF. The chain employs TRBV5-1 and TRBJ2-7, with D possibly being TRBD2 (6 bases). Germline loops: CDR1 SGHRS, CDR2 YFSETQ. V was clipped by 4 bases and J by 4 bases, with 15 bases between them. This CDR3 has 14 residues.